The clone carrying this T cell receptor beta chain showed up just a few times. The antigen remains unidentified. TCRdb re-derived calls from the 5' RACE reads in MiXCR, one entry per CDR3 protein. The table has about 6,700 distinct CDR3 sequences, 45% to 65% seen once. General observations from the study: Tumor memory CD4+ T cell TCR gene usage clustered with blood and lymph node memory CD4+ cells and lymph node naive CD4+ cells.

The CDR3 extends over 14 amino acids. The V gene lost 1 base and the J gene lost 2 bases, with 9 bases spanning the gap. Germline CDR1 is DFQATT and CDR2 is SNEGSKA (reference sequence). This clonotype was sampled from a female donor with breast cancer. Sequences were obtained from naive CD4+ T cells sorted from a lymph node. Specified subset: naive CD4+ T cells, CD4+CD45RA+CD25-. The chain employs TRBV20-1 and TRBJ1-3; D is ambiguous. CDR3 loop: CSARGGAPGNTIYF. The CDR3 DNA reads TGCAGTGCTAGAGGTGGTGCTCCTGGAAACACCATATATTTT.